This paragraph covers one T cell receptor beta chain sequence. Its antigen is as yet unknown. TCR beta VDJ combinations and CDR3 sequences were profiled from genomic DNA. One entry per CDR3 protein, called by TCRdb with MiXCR from the reads. This sample has fewer than 300,000 distinct CDR3 sequences, with 70% to 85% found just once. This sample stems from a study of CD8+CD57+ T cells in acquired aplastic anemia. Study details: Quantities of DNA derived from sorted CD4+ and CD8+ cells averaged approximately 3.5 ug. Points from the study as a whole: Found in both controls and patients were twenty-nine CD8+ CDR3 sequences.

An expansion of CD8+CD57+ cells by flow cytometry had been shown in patients chosen for sequencing. Severe acquired aplastic anemia affected all patients. This CDR3 spans 13 amino acids. Germline lookup yields CDR1 SGHVS and CDR2 FQNEAQ. The chain carries TRBV7-8 and TRBJ2-7, with no clear D. This clonotype was obtained from a human donor with aplastic anemia. Sequenced sample: sorted CD4+, CD8+, or CD8+CD57+ T cells (not recorded which) from PBMCs. CDR3 in DNA: TGTGCCAGCAGCCTACTGAGTGGCTACGATAAGCAGGTC. It yields the protein CASSLLSGYDKQV.